A single sample is the source of the 17 T cell receptor beta chains below, sequenced in a study of cytomegalovirus exposure and HLA in healthy donors (TCRdb year 2017). The library was generated by the immunoSEQ multiplex PCR assay. For the multiplex PCR, a mixture combining 60 forward primers for TCR Vbeta segments and 13 reverse primers for TCR Jbeta segments was used. TCRdb mirrors the immuneACCESS table, restricted to in-frame sequences. Some clones are absent from its copies; in checked studies, under half trace to an unresolved V gene, and the reason for the others is unknown. This sample's table lists about 160,000 clones. The ten largest clones represent over 1% of the sample. The specimen was PBMCs. These receptors all come from a woman between 55 and 75 years old in good health and CMV-seronegative.

The chain links TRBV7-9 to TRBJ1-2; TRBD1 might be the D (5 bases). This CDR3 is 12 amino acids long. Germline CDR1 is SEHNR and CDR2 is FQNEAQ (reference sequence). V dropped 8 bases and J dropped 0 bases, with 7 bases sitting between them. Here the CDR3 DNA reads TGTGCCAGCGAGACAGCTAACTATGGCTACACCTTC. It specifies CASETANYGYTF.

The V gene is TRBV7-6, the J gene TRBJ1-2; D is uncertain. CDR1 and CDR2 from the germline V gene are SGHVS and FNYEAQ. V dropped 5 bases and J dropped 5 bases, with 12 bases sitting between them. The CDR3 length is 13 residues. In DNA, the CDR3 is TGTGCCAGCAGCCCCCCCGGGGTGTATGGCTACACCTTC. Its protein is CASSPPGVYGYTF.

The chain joins TRBV6-5 to TRBJ1-5, with D perhaps matching TRBD1 (6 bases). V dropped 6 bases and J dropped 5 bases, with 14 bases sitting between them. Looked up from germline, CDR1 is MNHEY and CDR2 is SVGAGI. CDR3 size: 14 residues. Written as DNA, the CDR3 is TGTGCCAGCAGGCCGTCAGGGGATGATCAGCCCCAGCATTTT. Amino acid sequence: CASRPSGDDQPQHF.

V is TRBV6-1 and J is TRBJ1-5, with TRBD1 identical over 7 bases. The germline V gene has CDR1 MNHNS and CDR2 SASEGT. V trimming: 11 bases; J trimming: 11 bases; junction bases outside the gene matches: 18. The CDR3 consists of 14 residues. The CDR3, as DNA: TGTGCCGCCGCCCGGGGACAGACAATAACAGCCCAGCATTTT. Protein product: CAAARGQTITAQHF.

V is TRBV7-2 and J is TRBJ2-7; D perhaps matches TRBD2 (6 bases). The CDR3 consists of 15 residues. Trimming removed 5 bases at V and 7 bases at J, with 21 bases between. Germline V gene sequence: CDR1 SGHTA, CDR2 FQGNSA. CDR3 sequence (DNA): TGTGCCAGCAGCCCTAGTGTTTTAGGAGGGGTGGAGCAGTACTTC. Protein sequence: CASSPSVLGGVEQYF.

V and J are TRBV5-1 and TRBJ2-1, with 8 bases fitting TRBD2. V shed 6 bases and J 1 base; nucleotides not matched to a gene: 6. CDR1 SGHRS and CDR2 YFSETQ come from the germline V gene. The CDR3 spans 15 residues. The CDR3 protein is CASTSGGSSYNEQFF. The CDR3, as DNA: TGCGCCAGCACCTCGGGGGGGTCTTCCTACAATGAGCAGTTCTTC.

V is TRBV2 and J is TRBJ1-2; 7 bases line up with TRBD1. Germline-derived CDR1 and CDR2 are SNHLY and FYNNEI. Losses at the gene ends were 1 base for V and 0 bases for J; bases not matched to a gene: 8. The CDR3 consists of 17 residues. CDR3 protein: CASSEGTGDQPNYGYTF. DNA for the CDR3: TGTGCCAGCAGTGAAGGTACAGGGGACCAACCTAACTATGGCTACACCTTC.

The chain couples TRBV11-1 to TRBJ2-1, with 13 bases lining up with TRBD2. Germline V gives CDR1 SGHAT, CDR2 FQDESV (reference sequence). Losses at the gene ends were 5 bases for V and 7 bases for J; bases not matched to a gene: 8. This CDR3 has 16 residues. Here the CDR3 reads CASSQLAGGFSNEQFF. The CDR3 bases are TGTGCCAGCAGCCAACTAGCGGGGGGGTTTTCTAATGAGCAGTTCTTC. Full variable domain (outside the CDR3, taken from reference TRBV11-1 and TRBJ2-1): EAEVAQSPRYKITEKSQAVAFWCDPISGHATLYWYRQILGQGPELLVQFQDESVVDDSQLPKDRFSAERLKGVDSTLKIQPAELGDSAMYLCASSQLAGGFSNEQFFGPGTRLTVL.

In DNA, the CDR3 is TGCAGTGCCTCCGGGGGAGAGACCCAGTACTTC. Its protein is CSASGGETQYF. The J gene is TRBJ2-5, the V gene TRBV20-1; TRBD2 might be the D (6 bases). This CDR3 has 11 amino acids. Germline V gives CDR1 DFQATT, CDR2 SNEGSKA (reference sequence). Trimming stripped 6 bases from V and 4 bases from J, with 9 bases between.

This chain uses TRBV5-1 with TRBJ1-1, with 7 bases identical to TRBD1. Trimming took 5 bases from V and 1 from J; bases not matched to a gene: 8. Germline CDR1 SGHRS, CDR2 YFSETQ. The CDR3 is made up of 15 amino acids. This CDR3 reads CASRGTAGANTEAFF. CDR3 bases: TGCGCCAGCAGGGGGACAGCGGGGGCGAACACTGAAGCTTTCTTT.

This chain joins TRBV5-1 and TRBJ1-4; TRBD1 matches at 10 bases. Germline V gene data show CDR1 as SGHRS and CDR2 as YFSETQ. The CDR3 is 15 residues long. With 1 base clipped from V and 8 bases from J, the junction kept 5 bases outside the gene matches. The DNA for the CDR3 is TGCGCCAGCAGCTTGATCGGGACAGGGGAGGAAAAACTGTTTTTT. Translating it yields CASSLIGTGEEKLFF. Together with reference TRBV5-1 and TRBJ1-4, the CDR3 gives the full variable domain: KAGVTQTPRYLIKTRGQQVTLSCSPISGHRSVSWYQQTPGQGLQFLFEYFSETQRNKGNFPGRFSGRQFSNSRSEMNVSTLELGDSALYLCASSLIGTGEEKLFFGSGTQLSVL.

CDR3 sequence (DNA): TGTGCCATCAGTGAGCCGGACAGGCCCCGGGACAATGAGCAGTTCTTC. Translated: CAISEPDRPRDNEQFF. The chain employs TRBV10-3 and TRBJ2-1, with 7 bases aligning to TRBD1. This CDR3 contains 16 residues. Germline CDR1 and CDR2: ENHRY and SYGVKD. The V gene end was trimmed by 2 bases and the J gene end by 5 bases; junction bases not matched to a gene: 9.

V gene TRBV2 combines with J gene TRBJ2-1, with 10 bases identical to TRBD2. The V and J ends lost 7 bases and 2 bases, in that order; junction bases with no gene match: 5. CDR3 length equals 15 residues. CDR1 SNHLY and CDR2 FYNNEI come from the germline V gene. CDR3 loop: CASTQAGGTYNEQFF. The CDR3 DNA is TGTGCCAGCACCCAAGCGGGAGGGACCTACAATGAGCAGTTCTTC. The full variable domain, in which reference TRBV2 and TRBJ2-1 provide the parts outside the CDR3, is EPEVTQTPSHQVTQMGQEVILRCVPISNHLYFYWYRQILGQKVEFLVSFYNNEISEKSEIFDDQFSVERPDGSNFTLKIRSTKLEDSAMYFCASTQAGGTYNEQFFGPGTRLTVL.

This chain connects TRBV9 to TRBJ1-5; unclear D gene. CDR1 SGDLS and CDR2 YYNGEE come from the germline V gene. The CDR3 covers 15 residues. V gave up 3 bases and J gave up 2 bases, with 12 bases separating them. The CDR3 reads CASSAAGSGNQPQHF. Here the CDR3 DNA reads TGTGCCAGCAGCGCCGCGGGGAGCGGCAATCAGCCCCAGCATTTT.

This chain connects TRBV6-5 to TRBJ2-3, with a weak D call TRBD1 (5 bases). The V gene's germline CDR1 is MNHEY and CDR2 SVGAGI. Trimming removed 2 bases at V and 1 base at J, with 13 bases between. This CDR3 spans 16 amino acids. CDR3 bases: TGTGCCAGCAGTTACCGCCCTACAGGAGGCACAGATACGCAGTATTTT. Protein: CASSYRPTGGTDTQYF.

The chain uses TRBV6-1 and TRBJ1-3; D is unresolved. V was shortened by 6 bases and J by 3 bases, with 6 bases between the two germline ends. Per the germline V gene, CDR1 is MNHNS and CDR2 is SASEGT. The CDR3 covers 12 residues. CDR3 DNA sequence: TGTGCCAGCAGGTCGTTTGGAAACACCATATATTTT. It specifies CASRSFGNTIYF.

This sequence joins TRBV5-8 and TRBJ2-6; the D is unclear. Trimming shortened V by 4 bases and J by 0 bases, and 8 bases separated the two germline ends. CDR3 length equals 15 residues. Germline values: CDR1 SGHTS, CDR2 YDEGEE. CDR3 sequence (DNA): TGTGCCAGCAGCCGCGGAAGCTCTGGGGCCAACGTCCTGACTTTC. Translating it yields CASSRGSSGANVLTF.